This record covers a single T cell receptor (beta chain). Its antigen is not known. The entry originates in a study of CD8+ T cells in alopecia areata. Whole-study context: Patients in the treated group were given tofacitinib by mouth, 5 to 10 mg twice a day. Treated patients' severity was scored by percentage of affected scalp area. Tofacitinib lasted 6 to 18 months, then 6 months off drug. Whole-study results and caveats: The study found that many expanded lesional clones persisted in scalp and blood during tofacitinib.

Treatment given: oral pan-JAK inhibitor, 5-10 mg twice daily. Extracted from the samples, RNA was reverse transcribed into cDNA to serve as the sequencing template. The assay was immunoSEQ multiplex PCR, and TCRdb's table has in-frame clones only and misses some. The sample consists of about 170,000 clones, roughly 58% of them appearing once. The CDR3 is made up of 13 amino acids. Trimming pared 7 bases from V and 2 bases from J, leaving 12 bases between. Germline V gene sequence: CDR1 MDHEN, CDR2 SYDVKM. The sequencing used CD4+ T cells sorted from blood, collected between weeks 55 and 65, from a patient treated with tofacitinib. The source is a human donor with alopecia areata. The J gene is TRBJ2-7, the V gene TRBV28; D not resolved. CDR3 sequence (DNA): TGTGCCAGCACCGAAGGGCAGACCTACGAGCAGTACTTC. Its protein is CASTEGQTYEQYF.